This is a list of T cell receptor beta chains from one sample in a study of T cells in Graves' hyperthyroidism and ophthalmopathy. In TCRdb, the multiplex PCR reads were re-called with MiXCR into one record per CDR3 protein. This sample has hundreds of thousands of distinct CDR3 sequences, with about 38% found just once. The sequencing input was blood. The source is a man younger than 35 with Graves' hyperthyroidism. Each CDR3 is given with its conserved first and last residue.

TRBV15	TRBJ2-3	CATSRAEGDTQYF
TRBV28	TRBJ2-5	CASSPISGQGAETQYF
TRBV20-1	TRBJ2-7	CSARVLSDVSEQYF
TRBV2	TRBJ2-7	CTSSLRGVYEQYF
TRBV19	TRBJ2-7	CASSIGHRGNEQYF
TRBV19	TRBJ1-2	CASSNPHKGGGSYGYTF
TRBV10-2	TRBJ1-5	CASSKGGPQHF
TRBV4-3	TRBJ2-2	CASSPVAVNTGELFF
TRBV7-3	TRBJ2-3	CASSLFSGGLAGDTQYF
TRBV29-1	TRBJ1-5	CSVADRDQPQHF
TRBV15	TRBJ2-7	CATSTPPGLATHEQYF
TRBV10-3	TRBJ2-5	CAISEGGMETQYF
TRBV24-1	TRBJ1-1	CATSDGTGGTEAFF
TRBV9	TRBJ1-4	CASSVAAGNEKLFF
TRBV7-3	TRBJ2-5	CASSLTGQGVVETQYF
TRBV2	TRBJ1-3	CASREASGNTIYF
TRBV20-1	TRBJ1-3	CSASGPGNTIYF
TRBV7-9	TRBJ1-6	CASRGTTGNSPLHF
TRBV2	TRBJ1-2	CDREPRTAYGYTF
TRBV7-2	TRBJ1-4	CASSLLEGTKKLFF
TRBV13	TRBJ2-5	CASSPGWGRGGSETQYF
TRBV13	TRBJ1-4	CASSDRDSDPTNEKLFF
TRBV5-1	TRBJ1-4	CASSQGQGNEKLFF
TRBV19	TRBJ1-2	CATLGGAVYGYTF
TRBV28	TRBJ1-6	CASSLRNGSPLHF
TRBV11-2	TRBJ2-5	CASSLVPMHGLAGEVETQYF
TRBV7-9	TRBJ2-5	CASSLVTSGGQETQYF
TRBV24-1	TRBJ1-5	CASAWGDNQPQHF
TRBV11-2	TRBJ2-7	CASIGSPDYEQYF
TRBV28	TRBJ1-6	CASSFEGPYSPLHF
TRBV5-5	TRBJ1-4	CASRIREKLFF
TRBV2	TRBJ1-1	CASSSDRKAGVTEAFF
TRBV25-1	TRBJ2-7	CASSDPGTGRQQYF
TRBV6-5	TRBJ2-7	CASSQHQVAYEQYF
TRBV12-3/TRBV12-4	TRBJ1-2	CASSETGTDYGYTF
TRBV6-6	TRBJ1-1	CASMRSTEAFF
TRBV29-1	TRBJ1-2	CSGEDPHGYTF
TRBV2	TRBJ1-2	CASSEGQLNYGYTF
TRBV7-9	TRBJ1-2	CASSSSVTYGYTF
TRBV10-3	TRBJ2-7	CASSPSGGTGGIEQYF
TRBV20-1	TRBJ1-1	CSAPGSADTEAFF
TRBV15	TRBJ1-5	CATSGSGTGTYEHF
TRBV29-1	TRBJ1-2	CSVVEDLHYGYTF
TRBV20-1	TRBJ2-2	CSARVGSPYTGELFF
TRBV9	TRBJ2-7	CASSLDSGRLGYEQYF
TRBV25-1	TRBJ1-4	CASGSPSATNEKLFF
TRBV29-1	TRBJ1-5	CSVAAGNNQPQHF
TRBV2	TRBJ1-1	CASSLAAGGVEAFF
TRBV25-1	TRBJ2-6	CASSEYSDRGSSGANVLTF
TRBV5-6	TRBJ2-2	CASSLPSGNTGELFF